This T cell receptor beta chain was sequenced in a study of T cells in women clearing cervical HPV infection. CDR3 length: 13 amino acids. From germline, CDR1 is KGHSH and CDR2 LQKENI. The method was immunoSEQ multiplex PCR; TCRdb's version includes in-frame clones alone and lacks a portion of them. This sample's table reports 25,000 to 30,000 clones. For this clone: The read gets to within 3 residues of the CDR3 end, and the germline J gene fills in the rest.

What was sequenced was blood buffy coat. The TCR sequence derives from a woman aged 18 to 75 with a cervical HPV16 infection that either progressed to CIN3+ or cleared (not recorded which). V gene TRBV18 combines with J gene TRBJ2-3, with 7 bases identical to TRBD1. The CDR3 reads CASSPTGVETQYF. Incomplete CDR3 DNA: TGTGCCAGCTCACCCACAGGGGTAGAGACG.